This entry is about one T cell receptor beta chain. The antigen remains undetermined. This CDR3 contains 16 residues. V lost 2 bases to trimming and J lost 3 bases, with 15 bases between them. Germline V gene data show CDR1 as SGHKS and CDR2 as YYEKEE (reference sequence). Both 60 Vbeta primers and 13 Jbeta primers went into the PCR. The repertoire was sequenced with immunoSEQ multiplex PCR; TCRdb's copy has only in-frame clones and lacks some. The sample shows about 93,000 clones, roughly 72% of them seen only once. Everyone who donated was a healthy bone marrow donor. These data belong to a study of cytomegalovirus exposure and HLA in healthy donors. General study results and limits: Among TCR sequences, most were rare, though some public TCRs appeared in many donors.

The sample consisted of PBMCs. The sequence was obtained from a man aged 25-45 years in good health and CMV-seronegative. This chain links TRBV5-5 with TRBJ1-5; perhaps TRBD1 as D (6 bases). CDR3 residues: CASSLLSQGFNQPQHF. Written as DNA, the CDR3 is TGTGCCAGCAGCTTACTATCACAGGGATTCAATCAGCCCCAGCATTTT.